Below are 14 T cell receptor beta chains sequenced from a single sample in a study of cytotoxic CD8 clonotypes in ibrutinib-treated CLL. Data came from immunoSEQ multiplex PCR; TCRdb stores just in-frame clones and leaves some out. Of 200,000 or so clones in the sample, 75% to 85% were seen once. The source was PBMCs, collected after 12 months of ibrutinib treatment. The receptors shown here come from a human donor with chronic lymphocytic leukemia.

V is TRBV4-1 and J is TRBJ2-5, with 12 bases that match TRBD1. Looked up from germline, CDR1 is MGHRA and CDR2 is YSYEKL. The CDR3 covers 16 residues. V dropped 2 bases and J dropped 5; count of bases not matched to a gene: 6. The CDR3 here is CASSQPGTGGFETQYF. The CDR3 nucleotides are TGCGCCAGCAGCCAACCCGGGACAGGGGGCTTTGAGACCCAGTACTTC.

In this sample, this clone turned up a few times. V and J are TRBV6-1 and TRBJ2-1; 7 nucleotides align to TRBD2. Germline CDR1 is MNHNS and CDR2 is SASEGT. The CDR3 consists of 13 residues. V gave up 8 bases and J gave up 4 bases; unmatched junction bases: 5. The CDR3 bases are TGTGCCAGCTGGAACGGGGGGTACAATGAGCAGTTCTTC. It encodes CASWNGGYNEQFF.

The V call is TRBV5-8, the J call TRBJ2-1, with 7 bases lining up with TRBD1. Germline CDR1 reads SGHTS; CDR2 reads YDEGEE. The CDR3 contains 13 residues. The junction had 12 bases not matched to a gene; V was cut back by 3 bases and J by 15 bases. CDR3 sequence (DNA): TGTGCCAGCAGCTCATGGGGTCGGGACAGTCGGTTCTTC. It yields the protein CASSSWGRDSRFF.

CDR3 in amino acids: CASSQVFFDGYGYTF. The CDR3, as DNA: TGCGCCAGCAGCCAAGTGTTCTTCGATGGGTATGGCTACACCTTC. V is TRBV4-1 and J is TRBJ1-2; D gene ambiguous. The CDR3 covers 15 residues. Between the trimmed V and J ends, which lost 1 base and 5 bases, there was a span of 14 bases. In germline, CDR1 is MGHRA, CDR2 YSYEKL.

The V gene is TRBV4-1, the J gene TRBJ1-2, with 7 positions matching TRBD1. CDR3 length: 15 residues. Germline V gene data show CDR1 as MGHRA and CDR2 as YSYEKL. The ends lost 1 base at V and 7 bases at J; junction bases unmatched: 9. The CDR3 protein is CASSQVPDRAGGYTF. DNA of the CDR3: TGCGCCAGCAGCCAAGTTCCCGACAGGGCAGGTGGCTACACCTTC.

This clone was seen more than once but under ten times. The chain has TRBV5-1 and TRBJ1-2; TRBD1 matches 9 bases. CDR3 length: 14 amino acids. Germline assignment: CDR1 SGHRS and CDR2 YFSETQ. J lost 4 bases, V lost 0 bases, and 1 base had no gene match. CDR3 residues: CASSLVQGAYGYTF. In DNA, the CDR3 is TGCGCCAGCAGCTTGGTACAGGGGGCCTATGGCTACACCTTC.

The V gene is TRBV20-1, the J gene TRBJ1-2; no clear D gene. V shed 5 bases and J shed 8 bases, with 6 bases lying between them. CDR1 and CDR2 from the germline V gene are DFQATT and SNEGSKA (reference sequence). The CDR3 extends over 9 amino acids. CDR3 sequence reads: CSAQEGYTF. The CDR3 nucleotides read TGCAGTGCTCAGGAAGGCTACACCTTC.

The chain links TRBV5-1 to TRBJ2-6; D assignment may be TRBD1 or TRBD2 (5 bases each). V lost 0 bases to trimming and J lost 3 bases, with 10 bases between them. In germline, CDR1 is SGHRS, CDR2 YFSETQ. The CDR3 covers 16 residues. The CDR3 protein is CASSLEGTVGANVLTF. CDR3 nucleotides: TGCGCCAGCAGCTTGGAGGGGACGGTTGGGGCCAACGTCCTGACTTTC.

This chain's CDR3 is CASSRRGADIGSPLHF. CDR3 bases: TGTGCCAGCTCTCGCCGAGGAGCCGACATAGGATCACCCCTCCACTTT. The chain has TRBV7-9 and TRBJ1-6; D unclear. Deletions cut 8 bases from V and 10 bases from J, with 24 bases between. From germline, CDR1 is SEHNR and CDR2 FQNEAQ (reference sequence). The CDR3 is 16 amino acids.

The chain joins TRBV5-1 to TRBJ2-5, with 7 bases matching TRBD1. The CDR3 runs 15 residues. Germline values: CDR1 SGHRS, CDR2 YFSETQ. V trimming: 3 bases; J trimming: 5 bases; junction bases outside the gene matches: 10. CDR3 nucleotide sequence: TGCGCCAGCAGCTCTACAGGGGAAAGCCGGGAGACCCAGTACTTC. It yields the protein CASSSTGESRETQYF.

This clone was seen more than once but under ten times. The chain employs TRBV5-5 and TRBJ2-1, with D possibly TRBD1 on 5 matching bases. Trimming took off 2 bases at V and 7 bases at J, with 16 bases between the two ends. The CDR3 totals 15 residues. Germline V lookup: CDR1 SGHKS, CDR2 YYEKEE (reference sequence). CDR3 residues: CASSFGASQGNEQFF. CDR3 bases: TGTGCCAGCAGCTTTGGGGCGTCACAAGGGAATGAGCAGTTCTTC.

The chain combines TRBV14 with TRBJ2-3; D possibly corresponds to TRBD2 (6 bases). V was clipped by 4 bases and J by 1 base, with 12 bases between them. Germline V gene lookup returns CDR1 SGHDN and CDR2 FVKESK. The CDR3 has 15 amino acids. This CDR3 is CASSPGVAGTDTQYF. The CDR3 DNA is TGTGCCAGCAGCCCCGGGGTAGCGGGCACAGATACGCAGTATTTT. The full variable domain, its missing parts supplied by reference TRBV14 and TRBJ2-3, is EAGVTQFPSHSVIEKGQTVTLRCDPISGHDNLYWYRRVMGKEIKFLLHFVKESKQDESGMPNNRFLAERTGGTYSTLKVQPAELEDSGVYFCASSPGVAGTDTQYFGPGTRLTVL.

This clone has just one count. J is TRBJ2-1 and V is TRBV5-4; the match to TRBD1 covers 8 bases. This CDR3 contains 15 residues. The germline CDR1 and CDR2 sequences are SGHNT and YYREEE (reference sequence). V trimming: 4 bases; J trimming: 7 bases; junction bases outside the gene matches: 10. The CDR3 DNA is TGTGCCAGCAGCGTAACCGGGACAGGCATGAATGAGCAGTTCTTC. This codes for CASSVTGTGMNEQFF. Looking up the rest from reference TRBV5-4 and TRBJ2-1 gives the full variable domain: ETGVTQSPTHLIKTRGQQVTLRCSSQSGHNTVSWYQQALGQGPQFIFQYYREEENGRGNFPPRFSGLQFPNYSSELNVNALELDDSALYLCASSVTGTGMNEQFFGPGTRLTVL.

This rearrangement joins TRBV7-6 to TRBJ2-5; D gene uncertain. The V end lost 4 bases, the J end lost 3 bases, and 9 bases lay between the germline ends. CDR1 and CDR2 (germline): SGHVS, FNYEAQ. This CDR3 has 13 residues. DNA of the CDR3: TGTGCCAGCAGCTCTCTCCCTAAAGAGACCCAGTACTTC. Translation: CASSSLPKETQYF.